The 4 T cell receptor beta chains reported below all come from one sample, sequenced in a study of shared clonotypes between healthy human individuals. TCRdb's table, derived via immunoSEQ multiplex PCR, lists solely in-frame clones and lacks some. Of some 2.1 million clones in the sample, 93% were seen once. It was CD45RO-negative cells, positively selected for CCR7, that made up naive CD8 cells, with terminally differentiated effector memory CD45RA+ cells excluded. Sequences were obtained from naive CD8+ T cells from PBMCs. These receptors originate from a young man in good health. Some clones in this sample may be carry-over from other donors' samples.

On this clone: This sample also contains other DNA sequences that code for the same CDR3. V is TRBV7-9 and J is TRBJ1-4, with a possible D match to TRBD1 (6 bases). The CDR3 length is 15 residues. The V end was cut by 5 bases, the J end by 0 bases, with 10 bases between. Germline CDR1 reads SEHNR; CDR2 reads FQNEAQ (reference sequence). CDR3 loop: CASSTRQATNEKLFF. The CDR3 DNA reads TGTGCCAGCAGCACCAGACAGGCAACTAATGAAAAACTGTTTTTT.

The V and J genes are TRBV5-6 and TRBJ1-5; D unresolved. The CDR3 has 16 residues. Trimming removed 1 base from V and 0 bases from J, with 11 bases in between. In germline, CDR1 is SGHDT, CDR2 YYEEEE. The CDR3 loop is CASSLMSADSNQPQHF. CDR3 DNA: TGTGCCAGCAGCTTGATGTCAGCCGATAGCAATCAGCCCCAGCATTTT. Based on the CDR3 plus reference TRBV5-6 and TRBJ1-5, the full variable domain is DAGVTQSPTHLIKTRGQQVTLRCSPKSGHDTVSWYQQALGQGPQFIFQYYEEEERQRGNFPDRFSGHQFPNYSSELNVNALLLGDSALYLCASSLMSADSNQPQHFGDGTRLSIL.

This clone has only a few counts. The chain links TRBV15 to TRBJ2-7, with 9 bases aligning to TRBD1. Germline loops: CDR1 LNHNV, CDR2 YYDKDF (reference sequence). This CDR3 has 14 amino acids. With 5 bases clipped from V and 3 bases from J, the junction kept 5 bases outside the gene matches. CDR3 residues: CATSSGTGFYEQYF. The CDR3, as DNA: TGTGCCACCAGCTCCGGGACAGGGTTCTACGAGCAGTACTTC. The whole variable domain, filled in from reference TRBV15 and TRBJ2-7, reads DAMVIQNPRYQVTQFGKPVTLSCSQTLNHNVMYWYQQKSSQAPKLLFHYYDKDFNNEADTPDNFQSRRPNTSFCFLDIRSPGLGDTAMYLCATSSGTGFYEQYFGPGTRLTVT.

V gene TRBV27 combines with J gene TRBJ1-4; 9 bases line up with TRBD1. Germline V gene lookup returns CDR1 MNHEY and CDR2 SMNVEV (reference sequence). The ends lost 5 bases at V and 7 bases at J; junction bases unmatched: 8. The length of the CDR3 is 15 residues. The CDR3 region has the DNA TGTGCCAGCAGTCCCCGGACAGGGGTGGGTGAAAAACTGTTTTTT. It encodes CASSPRTGVGEKLFF.